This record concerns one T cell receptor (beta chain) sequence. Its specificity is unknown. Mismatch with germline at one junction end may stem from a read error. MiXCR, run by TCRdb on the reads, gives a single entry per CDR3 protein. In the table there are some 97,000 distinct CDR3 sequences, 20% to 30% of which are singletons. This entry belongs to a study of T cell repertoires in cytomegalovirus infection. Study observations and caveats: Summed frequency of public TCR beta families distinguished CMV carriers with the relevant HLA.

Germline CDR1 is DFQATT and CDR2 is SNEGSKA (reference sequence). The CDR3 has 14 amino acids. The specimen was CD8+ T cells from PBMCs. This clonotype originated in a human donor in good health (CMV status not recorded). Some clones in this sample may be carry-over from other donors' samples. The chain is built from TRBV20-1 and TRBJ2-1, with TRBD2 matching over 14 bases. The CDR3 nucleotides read TGCAGTGCTAGTATACCGGGACTAGCGGGAGTTTTGCTCTTC. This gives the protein CSASIPGLAGVLLF.